This entry is about one TCR beta chain. The sample originates from a study of CD8+ T cells in alopecia areata. This CDR3 has 16 amino acids. Germline values: CDR1 MNHEY, CDR2 SVGAGI. Between the trimmed V and J ends, which lost 0 bases and 3 bases, there was a span of 11 bases. TCR sequencing used cDNA made by reverse transcription of extracted RNA. Only in-frame clones appear in the TCRdb table, and some are missing; sequencing was by immunoSEQ multiplex PCR. Here the sample spans about 120,000 clones, more than 45% being singletons. Described treatment: oral pan-JAK inhibitor, 5-10 mg twice daily. The chain couples TRBV6-5 to TRBJ2-2, with a weak D call TRBD1 (6 bases). This clonotype was sampled from a human donor with alopecia areata. The input for sequencing was CD4+ T cells sorted from blood, taken at week 4, from a patient treated with tofacitinib. CDR3 sequence (DNA): TGTGCCAGCAGTTACTCGTACAGGGCTGACACCGGGGAGCTGTTTTTT. This gives the protein CASSYSYRADTGELFF.